The 23 T cell receptor beta chains listed next were all sequenced from one sample in a study of CD8+CD57+ T cells in acquired aplastic anemia. Sequenced patients had shown CD8+CD57+ cell expansion by flow cytometry. Investigators profiled TCR beta VDJ and CDR3 from genomic DNA template. TCRdb reprocessed the reads via MiXCR and lists one record per CDR3 protein. The data contain around 180,000 distinct CDR3 sequences, less than 60% of them singletons. Sequenced input: sorted CD4+, CD8+, or CD8+CD57+ T cells (not recorded which) from PBMCs. These receptors were collected from a human donor with aplastic anemia.

The CDR3 reads CASTSSGRGYTF. CDR3 DNA sequence: TGTGCCAGTACCTCGTCGGGGCGAGGCTACACCTTC. The chain combines TRBV19 with TRBJ1-2; possibly TRBD1 for D (5 bases). Germline values: CDR1 LNHDA, CDR2 SQIVND (reference sequence). V gave up 7 bases and J gave up 8 bases, with 14 bases separating them. This CDR3 is built from 12 residues. Looking up the rest from reference TRBV19 and TRBJ1-2 gives the full variable domain: DGGITQSPKYLFRKEGQNVTLSCEQNLNHDAMYWYRQDPGQGLRLIYYSQIVNDFQKGDIAEGYSVSREKKESFPLTVTSAQKNPTAFYLCASTSSGRGYTFGSGTRLTVV.

The chain recombines TRBV7-3 with TRBJ1-3; D is unclear. The CDR3 sequence is 14 residues long. V was shortened by 5 bases and J by 0 bases, with 8 bases between the two germline ends. Looked up from germline, CDR1 is SGHTA and CDR2 is FQGTGA. This CDR3 is CASSLTSSGNTIYF. The DNA for the CDR3 is TGTGCCAGCAGCCTGACGAGCTCTGGAAACACCATATATTTT.

The chain combines TRBV5-4 with TRBJ2-5, with TRBD2 identical over 7 bases. J lost 4 bases, V lost 4 bases, and 7 bases had no gene match. The germline CDR1 and CDR2 sequences are SGHNT and YYREEE (reference sequence). The CDR3 spans 14 residues. CDR3 sequence reads: CASSGRGEGETQYF. The DNA of the CDR3 is TGTGCCAGCAGCGGGAGGGGTGAAGGAGAGACCCAGTACTTC.

The sample holds many counts of this clonotype. This rearrangement joins TRBV5-6 to TRBJ2-3; possibly TRBD1 or TRBD2 for D (5 bases each). The CDR3 is made up of 13 amino acids. Germline loops: CDR1 SGHDT, CDR2 YYEEEE. V lost 4 bases and J 5 bases, leaving 11 bases between the germline ends. CDR3: CASSIPGGDTQYF. The CDR3 DNA reads as TGTGCCAGCAGCATCCCTGGGGGAGATACGCAGTATTTT. Full variable domain (outside the CDR3, taken from reference TRBV5-6 and TRBJ2-3): DAGVTQSPTHLIKTRGQQVTLRCSPKSGHDTVSWYQQALGQGPQFIFQYYEEEERQRGNFPDRFSGHQFPNYSSELNVNALLLGDSALYLCASSIPGGDTQYFGPGTRLTVL.

In its sample, this clonotype was seen many times. J is TRBJ2-7 and V is TRBV27, with D unresolved. The CDR3 is 14 amino acids. Per germline, CDR1 MNHEY and CDR2 SMNVEV (reference sequence). The V gene lost 2 bases and the J gene lost 1 base, with 9 bases spanning the gap. CDR3 protein: CASSLNGPSYEQYF. The CDR3 DNA reads TGTGCCAGCAGTTTAAACGGTCCTTCCTACGAGCAGTACTTC.

This clonotype was seen ten or more times. J is TRBJ2-7 and V is TRBV9; 9 positions agree with TRBD1. Germline CDR1 and CDR2: SGDLS and YYNGEE. J was trimmed by 6 bases and V by 0 bases; bases with no gene match: 7. This CDR3 comprises 15 residues. The CDR3 sequence is CASSVEGQGKGEQYF. In DNA, the CDR3 is TGTGCCAGCAGCGTAGAAGGACAGGGGAAAGGCGAGCAGTACTTC.

The V and J genes are TRBV29-1 and TRBJ1-1; D remains ambiguous. Germline V gene data show CDR1 as SQVTM and CDR2 as ANQGSEA. The length of the CDR3 is 10 residues. Trimming removed 7 bases at V and 7 bases at J, with 10 bases between. The CDR3 bases are TGCAGCGCCGTGGTGGATGAAGCTTTCTTT. Amino acids: CSAVVDEAFF.

The J gene is TRBJ2-7, the V gene TRBV4-2; 13 bases match TRBD2. The V gene end was trimmed by 1 base and the J gene end by 6 bases; junction bases not matched to a gene: 6. Germline CDR1 reads LGHNA; CDR2 reads YNFKEQ. CDR3 length: 16 amino acids. CDR3 nucleotide sequence: TGTGCCAGCAGCCAAGGACTAGCGGGAGGCGTCTTCGAGCAGTACTTC. Translated, it gives CASSQGLAGGVFEQYF.

This clonotype was counted a single time. The rearrangement joins TRBV20-1 to TRBJ1-2; 9 nucleotides agree with TRBD1. J was trimmed by 6 bases and V by 3 bases; bases with no gene match: 8. Germline-derived CDR1 and CDR2 are DFQATT and SNEGSKA (reference sequence). This CDR3 has 14 amino acids. The CDR3: CSARGDRELDGYTF. The CDR3 region has the DNA TGCAGTGCTAGGGGGGACAGGGAGTTGGATGGCTACACCTTC.

This clonotype was seen repeatedly, ten times or more. The V call is TRBV11-2, the J call TRBJ2-1, with TRBD2 identical over 9 bases. The CDR3 runs 15 residues. Germline assignment: CDR1 SGHAT and CDR2 FQNNGV. The J segment lost 6 bases and the V segment lost 1 base, leaving 4 bases of the junction unmatched. Written as DNA, the CDR3 is TGTGCCAGCAGCTTAGGGACTAGCGAGCGCAATGAGCAGTTCTTC. Translation gives CASSLGTSERNEQFF. Drawing the rest from reference TRBV11-2 and TRBJ2-1, the complete variable domain is EAGVAQSPRYKIIEKRQSVAFWCNPISGHATLYWYQQILGQGPKLLIQFQNNGVVDDSQLPKDRFSAERLKGVDSTLKIQPAKLEDSAVYLCASSLGTSERNEQFFGPGTRLTVL.

This clonotype was counted only a few times. The rearrangement links TRBV15 to TRBJ2-3, with TRBD1 as a possible D gene (5 bases). Trimming cost V 3 bases and J 6 bases, with 7 bases left between them. CDR3 size: 12 residues. The germline CDR1 and CDR2 sequences are LNHNV and YYDKDF (reference sequence). The DNA for the CDR3 is TGTGCCACCAGCAGTGGGGCCGATACGCAGTATTTT. Translation gives CATSSGADTQYF.

V and J are TRBV24-1 and TRBJ2-1; TRBD1 might be the D (6 bases). This CDR3 has 16 residues. V gave up 4 bases and J gave up 6 bases, with 18 bases separating them. Germline CDR1 reads KGHDR; CDR2 reads SFDVKD. The chain's CDR3 is CATSDSTPGQLNEQFF. The CDR3 nucleotides read TGTGCCACCAGTGACTCCACCCCGGGACAACTCAATGAGCAGTTCTTC.

The chain joins TRBV10-3 to TRBJ2-1; weak D call: TRBD2 (5 bases). The V end was cut by 10 bases, the J end by 2 bases, with 27 bases between. Germline V gene lookup returns CDR1 ENHRY and CDR2 SYGVKD. The CDR3 is 18 amino acids. Here the CDR3 reads CASRTRVVSGNTYNEQFF. For the CDR3, the DNA is TGTGCCAGCCGTACCCGGGTCGTCTCGGGGAACACCTACAATGAGCAGTTCTTC.

This chain links TRBV5-1 with TRBJ1-2, with a weak D call TRBD1 (6 bases). With 3 bases removed from V and 14 bases from J, the gap between germline ends came to 17 bases. CDR3 length: 12 residues. The germline V gene encodes CDR1 SGHRS and CDR2 YFSETQ. CDR3 bases: TGCGCCAGCAGCTCCACAGGGAACGGGCTTACCTTC. Protein product: CASSSTGNGLTF.

The V and J genes are TRBV20-1 and TRBJ1-1, with D perhaps matching TRBD1 (5 bases). V lost 8 bases to trimming and J lost 1 base, with 14 bases between them. Germline lookup yields CDR1 DFQATT and CDR2 SNEGSKA (reference sequence). The CDR3 covers 13 residues. The CDR3 sequence: CSTNQDKNTEAFF. In nucleotides, the CDR3 is TGCAGTACCAACCAGGACAAGAACACTGAAGCTTTCTTT.

The rearrangement links TRBV15 to TRBJ2-2; 7 bases match TRBD1. The CDR3 length is 16 residues. Germline V gene sequence: CDR1 LNHNV, CDR2 YYDKDF (reference sequence). The V gene end was trimmed by 6 bases and the J gene end by 7 bases; junction bases not matched to a gene: 14. The chain's CDR3 is CATRGDRAGVFGELFF. The CDR3 coding sequence is TGTGCCACCAGGGGAGACAGGGCAGGTGTCTTCGGGGAGCTGTTTTTT.

The DNA of the CDR3 is TGTGCCAGCAGGGAGGGACTAGCGGAAACAGATACGCAGTATTTT. Translation gives CASREGLAETDTQYF. The rearrangement joins TRBV6-1 to TRBJ2-3; 11 bases align to TRBD2. Germline V gene lookup returns CDR1 MNHNS and CDR2 SASEGT. V lost 6 bases, J lost 3 bases, and 5 bases stayed unmatched. The CDR3 runs 15 residues.

Ten or more counts support this clonotype. The V call is TRBV5-6, the J call TRBJ2-7; 10 bases map to TRBD2. CDR3 size: 15 residues. Trimming removed 4 bases from V and 9 bases from J; junction bases left unmatched: 13. Germline assignment: CDR1 SGHDT and CDR2 YYEEEE. CDR3 in amino acids: CASSGGLAGVRGQYF. The DNA for the CDR3 is TGTGCCAGCAGCGGCGGGCTAGCGGGGGTTCGGGGGCAGTACTTC.

This chain connects TRBV15 to TRBJ1-1; D gene uncertain. CDR1 is LNHNV and CDR2 is YYDKDF in the germline V gene (reference sequence). The CDR3 sequence is 14 residues long. The ends were cut back, 2 bases at V and 1 base at J, with 8 bases in the middle. The CDR3 nucleotides are TGTGCCACCAGCAGAAGCAGGTCGAACACTGAAGCTTTCTTT. It translates to CATSRSRSNTEAFF.

The sample holds many counts of this clonotype. Compared with germline, one end of the junction differs, possibly owing to a read error. The CDR3 reads CASSFSGSHVTF. The CDR3, as DNA: TGTGCCAGCAGTTTTTCGGGATCCCATGTTACCTTC. The chain is built from TRBV12-3 or TRBV12-4 and TRBJ2-5; possible D gene TRBD2, 5 bases. The length of the CDR3 is 12 residues.

This clonotype was seen only a few times. This chain uses TRBV12-3 or TRBV12-4 with TRBJ1-1; TRBD1 might be the D (6 bases). V lost 2 bases and J 4 bases, leaving 23 bases between the germline ends. This CDR3 comprises 18 residues. For the CDR3, the DNA is TGTGCCAGCAGTTTAACTACCCAGGGGTCGCCGATGGGCACTGAAGCTTTCTTT. It codes for CASSLTTQGSPMGTEAFF.

This chain connects TRBV28 to TRBJ1-2; 8 positions agree with TRBD1. CDR3 length: 14 residues. After removal of 6 bases from V and 3 bases from J, the junction contained 6 bases not matched to a gene. Germline V gives CDR1 MDHEN, CDR2 SYDVKM. The CDR3 bases are TGTGCCAGCAGCTCCGGGACAGGATACTATGGCTACACCTTC. Translated: CASSSGTGYYGYTF.

The rearrangement joins TRBV19 to TRBJ1-1; a weak D match, TRBD1 (5 bases). Germline V gene sequence: CDR1 LNHDA, CDR2 SQIVND (reference sequence). The V gene lost 6 bases and the J gene lost 8 bases, with 10 bases spanning the gap. CDR3 length: 11 residues. CDR3 residues: CASRFRVEAFF. CDR3 sequence (DNA): TGTGCCAGTAGATTCAGGGTAGAAGCTTTCTTT.